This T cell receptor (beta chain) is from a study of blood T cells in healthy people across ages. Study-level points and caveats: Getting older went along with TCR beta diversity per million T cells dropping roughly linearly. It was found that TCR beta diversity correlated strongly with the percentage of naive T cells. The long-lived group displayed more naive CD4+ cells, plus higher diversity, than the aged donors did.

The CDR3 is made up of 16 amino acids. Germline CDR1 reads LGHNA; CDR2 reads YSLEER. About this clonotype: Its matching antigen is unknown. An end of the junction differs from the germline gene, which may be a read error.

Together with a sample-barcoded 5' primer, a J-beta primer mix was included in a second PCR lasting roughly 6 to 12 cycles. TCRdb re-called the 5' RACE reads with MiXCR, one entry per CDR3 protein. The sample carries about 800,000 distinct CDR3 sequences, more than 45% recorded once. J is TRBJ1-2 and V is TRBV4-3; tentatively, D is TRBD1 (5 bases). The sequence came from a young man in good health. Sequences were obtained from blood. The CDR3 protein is CAGSQDQGSPFRGYTF. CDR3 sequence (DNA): TGCGCCGGCAGCCAAGATCAGGGCAGCCCCTTCCGGGGCTACACCTTC.